The T cell receptor beta chain described here comes from a study of identical twins. Broader study findings: The study drew conclusions from cross-sectional statistical analysis, not from following the same donors. Less excess twin sharing appeared in beta out-of-frame sequences. Memory repertoires lacked the insertion deficit that abundant cord blood beta clonotypes showed. The authors noted that invariant MAIT and iNKT cells could partly confound zero-insertion analyses.

Deletions cut 6 bases from V and 3 bases from J, with 10 bases between. The CDR3 sequence is 12 residues long. Per germline, CDR1 DFQATT and CDR2 SNEGSKA (reference sequence). To note about this clonotype: No antigen is known for it.

TCRdb called the 5' RACE reads again in MiXCR, with one record for every CDR3 protein. The table records approximately 220,000 distinct CDR3 sequences, 7.5% of them present only once. These sequences were also reported in another study, on yellow fever vaccine responses in identical twins.

This sequence joins TRBV20-1 and TRBJ2-3; possible D gene TRBD1, 5 bases. The sequencing sample was made of memory (CD45RO+) T cells sorted from blood. The source of this sequence is a young woman in good health. Here the CDR3 DNA reads TGCAGTGCCCCGGACAAAACAGATACGCAGTATTTT. The encoded protein is CSAPDKTDTQYF.